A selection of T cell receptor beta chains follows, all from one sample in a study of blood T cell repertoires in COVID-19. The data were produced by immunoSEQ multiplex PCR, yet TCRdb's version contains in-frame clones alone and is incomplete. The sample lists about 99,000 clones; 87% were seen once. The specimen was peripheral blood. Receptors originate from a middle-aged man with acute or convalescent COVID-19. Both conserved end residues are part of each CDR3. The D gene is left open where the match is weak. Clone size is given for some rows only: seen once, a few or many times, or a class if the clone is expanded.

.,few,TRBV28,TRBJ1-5,TGTGCCAGCAGTTTATCACAGGGACCACGGGGCAATCAGCCCCAGCATTTT,CASSLSQGPRGNQPQHF
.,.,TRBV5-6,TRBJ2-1,TGTGCCAGCAGCCCGCCGGGCGGGGATCCCTCCTACAATGAGCAGTTCTTC,CASSPPGGDPSYNEQFF
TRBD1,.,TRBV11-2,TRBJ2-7,TGTGCCAGCAGAAAGGAGATCGGACAGGGGCTCACCTACGAGCAGTACTTC,CASRKEIGQGLTYEQYF
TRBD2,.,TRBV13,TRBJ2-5,TGTGCCAGCAGCCTACGGACTAGCCAAGAGACCCAGTACTTC,CASSLRTSQETQYF
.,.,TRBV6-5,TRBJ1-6,TGTGCCAGCAGTTTGACAGGAGAGAATTCACCCCTCCACTTT,CASSLTGENSPLHF
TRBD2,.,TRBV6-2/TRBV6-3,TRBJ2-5,TGTGCCAGCAGTTCTAGCGGGAGAGGCCAAGAGACCCAGTACTTC,CASSSSGRGQETQYF
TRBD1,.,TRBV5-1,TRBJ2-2,TGCGCCAGCAGCTCGGGACAGCTGAACACCGGGGAGCTGTTTTTT,CASSSGQLNTGELFF
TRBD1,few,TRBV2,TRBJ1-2,TGTGCCAGCATGAGGGACAGGGCTAACTATGGCTACACCTTC,CASMRDRANYGYTF
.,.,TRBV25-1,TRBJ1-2,TGTGCCAGCAGTGATAGGCAGGCCAACTATGGCTACACCTTC,CASSDRQANYGYTF
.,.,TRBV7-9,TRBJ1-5,TGTGCCAGCAGCTTCGGGACATACAATCAGCCCCAGCATTTT,CASSFGTYNQPQHF
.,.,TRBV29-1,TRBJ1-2,TGCAGCGTTTTGGGCGAATGGGGCTACACCTTC,CSVLGEWGYTF
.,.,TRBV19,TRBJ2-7,TGTGCCAGTAGTTCGGGCCGGGGGTCGGTCTACGAGCAGTACTTC,CASSSGRGSVYEQYF
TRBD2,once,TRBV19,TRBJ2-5,TGTGCCAGTAGTATAGGCCTAGCGGGAGGGGAGACCCAGTACTTC,CASSIGLAGGETQYF
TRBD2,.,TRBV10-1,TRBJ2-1,TGCGCCAGCAGTGTAGCGGGGGGATACAATGAGCAGTTCTTC,CASSVAGGYNEQFF
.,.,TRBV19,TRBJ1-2,TGTGCCAGTAGTTTCACAGGGTTTTCGGCTCCATACTATGGCTACACCTTC,CASSFTGFSAPYYGYTF
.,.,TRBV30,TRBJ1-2,TGTGCCTGGAGTCCCGGTGGGCGAAATAAACGGGGCTACACCTTC,CAWSPGGRNKRGYTF
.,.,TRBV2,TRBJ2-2,TGTGCCAGCAGTGAAAGATGGAGCACCGGGGAGCTGTTTTTT,CASSERWSTGELFF
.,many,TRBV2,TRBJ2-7,TGTGCCAGCAGTCTAGACCCCACCTACGAGCAGTACTTC,CASSLDPTYEQYF
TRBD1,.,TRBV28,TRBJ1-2,TGTGCCAGCCGTCCGGCCCGGGACAGGGGCCAAGACTACACCTTC,CASRPARDRGQDYTF
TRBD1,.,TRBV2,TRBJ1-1,TGTGCCAGCAGTCGGACAGGGATGAACACTGAAGCTTTCTTT,CASSRTGMNTEAFF
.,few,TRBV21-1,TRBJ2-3,TGTGCCAGCAGCAAAGCAGATGGGGGGGAAAATACGCAGTATTTT,CASSKADGGENTQYF
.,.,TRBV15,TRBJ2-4,TGTGCCACCAGCAGAGTGCGGTCCAAAGAAAACATTCAGTACTTC,CATSRVRSKENIQYF
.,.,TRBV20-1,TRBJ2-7,TGCAGTGCAAGCCTCACGGTCGAGCAGTACTTC,CSASLTVEQYF
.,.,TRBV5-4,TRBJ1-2,TGTGCCAGCAGCTCCGGACAGATCTATGGCTACACCTTC,CASSSGQIYGYTF
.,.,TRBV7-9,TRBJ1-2,TGTGCCAGCAGCTTAGCTGGTGCGGGAAACTATGGCTACACCTTC,CASSLAGAGNYGYTF
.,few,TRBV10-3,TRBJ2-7,TGTGGAGCCGGGACAACGAACTACGAGCAGTACTTC,CGAGTTNYEQYF
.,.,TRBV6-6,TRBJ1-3,TGTGCCAGCAGTTACTCGGGGAGCAACACCATATATTTT,CASSYSGSNTIYF
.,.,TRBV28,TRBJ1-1,TGTGCCAGCGAAACCCCGCCGGGGGGTGAAGCTTTCTTT,CASETPPGGEAFF
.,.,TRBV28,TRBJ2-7,TGTGCCAGCTGCCGGGAGTTCTCCTACGAGCAGTACTTC,CASCREFSYEQYF
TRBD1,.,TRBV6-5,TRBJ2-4,TGTGCCAGCAGCGCACAGGGGTGGAACATTCAGTACTTC,CASSAQGWNIQYF
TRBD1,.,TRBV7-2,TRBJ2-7,TGTGCCAGCAGCTTTGACAGGGGCTCCTACGAGCAGTACTTC,CASSFDRGSYEQYF
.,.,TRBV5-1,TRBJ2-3,TGCGCCAGCGCCCTTGCGGTCAGTTGGACAGATACGCAGTATTTT,CASALAVSWTDTQYF
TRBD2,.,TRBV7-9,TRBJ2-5,TGTGCCAGCAGCTCCGCGGGACTAGCGGGAGAGACCCAGTACTTC,CASSSAGLAGETQYF
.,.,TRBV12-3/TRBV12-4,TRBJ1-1,TGTGCCAGCAGTTTGACAAGGAACACTGAAGCTTTCTTT,CASSLTRNTEAFF
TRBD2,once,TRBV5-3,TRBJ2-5,TGTGCCAGAAGCTTGGCGGCGGGAGGGCCTCGAGAGACCCAGTACTTC,CARSLAAGGPRETQYF
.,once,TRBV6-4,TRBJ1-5,TGTGCCAGCAGTGACAGGAGTGGTCAGCCCCAGCATTTT,CASSDRSGQPQHF
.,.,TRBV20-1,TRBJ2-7,TGCAGTGCTAGGATCTGGCCCGAGCAGTACTTC,CSARIWPEQYF
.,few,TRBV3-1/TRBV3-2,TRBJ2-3,TGTGCCAGCAGCCAAGGCAGGGTGGATACGCAGTATTTT,CASSQGRVDTQYF
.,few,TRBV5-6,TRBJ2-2,TGTGCCAGCAGCTTGGGGCGGACCGGGGAGCTGTTTTTT,CASSLGRTGELFF
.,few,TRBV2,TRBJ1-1,TGTGCCAGCAACGCCGACACCCGCAACACTGAAGCTTTCTTT,CASNADTRNTEAFF
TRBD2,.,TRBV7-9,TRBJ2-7,TGTGCCAGCAGCTGGGGACTAGGGACTAGGGACGAGCAGTACTTC,CASSWGLGTRDEQYF
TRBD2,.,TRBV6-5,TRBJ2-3,TGTGCCAGCAGGGACGGGAGGGCATCAGATACGCAGTATTTT,CASRDGRASDTQYF
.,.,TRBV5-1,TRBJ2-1,TGCGCCAGCAGCCCCCGAACCCCCCAGATCCCCTACAATGAGCAGTTCTTC,CASSPRTPQIPYNEQFF
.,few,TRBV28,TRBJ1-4,TGTGCCAGCAGTTTACCTCCCCCGAGGAGAGACGAAAAACTGTTTTTT,CASSLPPPRRDEKLFF